One T cell receptor (beta chain) is described in this entry. The antigen this receptor binds is unknown. One junction end does not reproduce the germline sequence, and a read error may be involved. Sample time point, as interpreted from the label and publication: longitudinal time-point 1 (baseline). Unsorted PBMC libraries were generated from 2 million PBMCs stored in RNAlater at -80 °C until RNA extraction. Peripheral blood was subjected to Ficoll-Hypaque density gradient centrifugation to isolate PBMCs, which were then cryopreserved in liquid nitrogen. This entry belongs to a study of neurological immune-mediated disorders (dated by TCRdb to between 2019 and 2020). The study in broad terms: Using UMI-based sequencing, the study compared peripheral blood TCR-beta repertoires from patients with HTLV-I-associated myelopathy (HAM/TSP), patients with multiple sclerosis, and healthy controls. The 90 to 110 TCR-beta libraries covered PBMC samples along with longitudinal samples, technical triplicates, and paired sorted CD4+ and CD8+ T-cell subsets. Longitudinal HAM/TSP and healthy donors were sampled at 3 time-points each (roughly 3-40 month intervals). The cohort comprised roughly 65 subjects: 14 HAM/TSP patients, 34 multiple sclerosis patients and around 20 healthy controls. Overall study results and their limits: TCR clonal expansion was highest in HAM/TSP patients and lowest in MS patients, with MS patients falling below even healthy controls. No identical CDR3 amino acid sequences were shared among expanded clones across subjects, suggesting private TCR-beta repertoires in all groups.

cDNA was synthesized by template-switch 5'RACE using a primer carrying a 10-nucleotide random unique molecular identifier by which each TCR transcript was tagged. Every sequencing run yielded over 170 million TCR-beta sequences covering 15-18 subjects. The RNeasy kit was used for extraction of total RNA. The KAPA Real-time Library Amplification kit was used to amplify TCR-beta VDJ regions with primers for the TCR constant region and the 5'RACE anchor. Sample indexes and Illumina adaptors were added in a first PCR, and a second PCR then increased library yield. After Ampure bead purification, the TCR product of roughly 650 bp was size-selected on a 2% E-gel SizeSelection system. Before pooling, libraries had their quality checked on a Bioanalyzer, their concentration measured with Qubit, and their quantity determined with the Kapa Library Quantification kit. Paired-end 2 x 150 bp sequencing of the libraries was performed on an Illumina HiSeq 2500. To increase sequence diversity, roughly 24-32% phiX was spiked into each library pool. The original pipeline was this. The quality-filtered reads were processed with the UMI-based MiGEC pipeline, whose error correction step removed more than 75% of the raw TCR sequences. IMGT germline references were used for aligning VDJ genes, and each clonotype was defined as a unique CDR3 amino acid sequence together with its V-J genes. Clonal expansion, Shannon diversity and CDR3 relatedness (CalcPairwiseDistances, ClusterSamples) were evaluated with VDJtools, and phylogenetic trees were built with CLCbio workbench. Clones with at least 8 unique UMIs were defined as expanded, with this threshold being based on coefficient-of-variation modelling across technical triplicates. Using fastp trimming at Q25 and MiXCR clonotype assembly, TCRdb reanalyzed the public sequencing data and kept in-frame beta chains. Entries are consolidated by CDR3 protein sequence, retaining the most common genes and DNA. These V and J calls derive from TCRdb rather than the authors' analysis. Here the sample has about 57,000 distinct CDR3 sequences; around a tenth occur a single time. Less than 8.5% of the sample belongs to the ten largest clones.

Including cysteine and phenylalanine, the CDR3 has 14 amino acids. The retained sequence is limited to the CDR3, 42 bases, with the frame set at the first base. Taken from the germline V gene, the CDR1 and CDR2 loops are SGHRS and YFSETQ. The sequence joins TRBV5-1 to TRBJ2-3; perhaps TRBD2 is the D gene, with 6 bases matching. Source material: PBMCs. The receptor comes from a male donor with HTLV-1-associated myelopathy (HAM/TSP). The DNA is as follows: TGCGCCAACAGCCCCTACGGACTAACAGATACGCAGTATTTT. Translated, this gives CANSPYGLTDTQYF.